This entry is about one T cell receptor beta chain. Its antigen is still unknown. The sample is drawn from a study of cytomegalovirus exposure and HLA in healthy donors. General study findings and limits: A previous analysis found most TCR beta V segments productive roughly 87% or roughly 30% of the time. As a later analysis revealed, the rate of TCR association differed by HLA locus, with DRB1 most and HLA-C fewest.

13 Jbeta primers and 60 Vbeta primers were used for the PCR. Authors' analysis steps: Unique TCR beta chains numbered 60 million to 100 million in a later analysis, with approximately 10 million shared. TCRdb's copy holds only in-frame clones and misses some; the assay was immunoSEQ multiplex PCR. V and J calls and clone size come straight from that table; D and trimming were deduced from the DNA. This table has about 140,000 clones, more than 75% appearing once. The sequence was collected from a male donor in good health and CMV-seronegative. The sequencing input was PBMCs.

The CDR3 coding sequence is TGTGCCAGCAAGGACAGGGGCTACGAGCAGTACTTC. It is translated as CASKDRGYEQYF. The gene calls are TRBV2 and TRBJ2-7, with TRBD1 matching over 9 bases. The CDR3 is 12 amino acids. The ends lost 7 bases at V and 3 bases at J; junction bases unmatched: 1. Germline V gene data show CDR1 as SNHLY and CDR2 as FYNNEI.